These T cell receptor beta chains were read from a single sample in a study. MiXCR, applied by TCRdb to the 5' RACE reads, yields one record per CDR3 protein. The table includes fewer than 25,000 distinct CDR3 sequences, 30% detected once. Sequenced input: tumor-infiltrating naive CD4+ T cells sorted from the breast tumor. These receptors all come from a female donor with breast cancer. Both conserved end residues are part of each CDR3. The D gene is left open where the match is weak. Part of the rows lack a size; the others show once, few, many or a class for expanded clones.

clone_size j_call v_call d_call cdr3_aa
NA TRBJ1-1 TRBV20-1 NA CSARGVDTEAFF
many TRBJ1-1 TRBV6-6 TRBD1 CASSRQGGLAEAFF
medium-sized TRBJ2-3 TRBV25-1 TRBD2 CASSVQHLAGGRQDTQYF
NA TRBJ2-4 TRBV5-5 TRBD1 CASSFWGQGGGVAKDIQYF
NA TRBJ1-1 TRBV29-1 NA CSGSLMNTEAFF
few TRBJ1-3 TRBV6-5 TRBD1 CASRRTGAGNTIYF
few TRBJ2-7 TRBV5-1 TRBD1 CASARLQGQGYEQYF
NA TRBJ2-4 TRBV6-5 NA CASSYRDWTKNIQYF
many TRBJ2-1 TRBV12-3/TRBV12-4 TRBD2 CASRYSGRVDEQFF
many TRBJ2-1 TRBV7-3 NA CASSLTPGSYNEQFF
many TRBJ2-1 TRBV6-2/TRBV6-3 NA CASSYSGFKLNYNEQFF
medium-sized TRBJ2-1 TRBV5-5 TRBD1 CASSVTGGSYNEQFF
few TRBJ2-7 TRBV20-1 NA CSAVGGEQYF
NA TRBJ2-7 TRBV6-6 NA CATLGAAHYEQYF
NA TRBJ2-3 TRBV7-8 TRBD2 CASSLALREGTDTQYF
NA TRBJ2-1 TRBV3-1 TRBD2 CASSQERRLAKVNEQFF
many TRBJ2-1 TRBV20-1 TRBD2 CSADTSGRFVEQFF
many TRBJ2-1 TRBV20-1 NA CSASASGSYNEQFF
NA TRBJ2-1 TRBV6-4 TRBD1 CASSDGTGGNEQFF
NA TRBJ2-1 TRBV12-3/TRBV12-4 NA CASSFRQGRDERFF
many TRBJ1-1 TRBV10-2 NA CASKTGSTEAFF
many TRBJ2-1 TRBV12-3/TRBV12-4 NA CASSSTRGQFF
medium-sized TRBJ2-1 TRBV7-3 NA CASSLTGLFDEQFF
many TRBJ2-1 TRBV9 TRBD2 CASGETRLGREVNEQFF
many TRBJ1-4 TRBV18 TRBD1 CASSPEAGGNEKLFF
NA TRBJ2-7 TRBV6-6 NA CASSPTGRYEQYF
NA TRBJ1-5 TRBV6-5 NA CASSARGRGRTQPQHF
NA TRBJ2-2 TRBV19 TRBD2 CASSMASGSDTGELFF
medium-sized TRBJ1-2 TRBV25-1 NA CASSEGGRAGYGYTF
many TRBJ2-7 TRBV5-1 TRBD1 CASSVGTGGLEQYF
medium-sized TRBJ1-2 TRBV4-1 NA CASSHIPAGAHYGYTF
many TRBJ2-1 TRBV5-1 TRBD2 CASSGGTSGNVEQFF
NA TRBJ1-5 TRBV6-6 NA CASSYSGSNQPQHF
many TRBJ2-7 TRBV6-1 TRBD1 CASAPTDRAYEQYF
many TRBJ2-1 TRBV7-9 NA CASSLGGTHEQFF
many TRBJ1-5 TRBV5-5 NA CASSLGYSNQPQHF
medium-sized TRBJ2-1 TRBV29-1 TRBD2 CSVGGLAGERYNEQFF
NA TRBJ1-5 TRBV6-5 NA CASSSDSSPNQPQHF
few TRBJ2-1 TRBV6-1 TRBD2 CASSALAGGGNEQFF
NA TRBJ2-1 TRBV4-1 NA CASSQGPEGYEQSF
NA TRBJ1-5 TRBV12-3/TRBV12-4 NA CASSKTATLNQPQHF
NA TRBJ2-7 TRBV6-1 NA CASSKDRNYEQYF
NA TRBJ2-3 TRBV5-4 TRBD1 CASSEPGQGADTQYF
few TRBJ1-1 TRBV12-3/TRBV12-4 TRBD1 CASSQRPGQGTNTEAFF
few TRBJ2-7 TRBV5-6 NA CASSLGVLVTYEQYF
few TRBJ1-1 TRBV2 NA CASSESGRRNTEAFF
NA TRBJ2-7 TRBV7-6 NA CASSLATSYEQYF
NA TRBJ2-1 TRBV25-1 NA CASSEGRGYNEQFF
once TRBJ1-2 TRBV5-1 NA CASSLEPRGYGYTF
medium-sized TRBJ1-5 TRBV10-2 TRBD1 CASTPGQGGNQPQHF
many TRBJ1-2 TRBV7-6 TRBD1 CASSLDTGALGYTF
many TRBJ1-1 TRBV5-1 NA CASSLVMDTEAFF
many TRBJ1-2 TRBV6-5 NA CASSKDSFGYTF
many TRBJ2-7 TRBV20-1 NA CSARDWTYEQYF
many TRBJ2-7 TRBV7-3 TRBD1 CASSLDPGTDYEQYF